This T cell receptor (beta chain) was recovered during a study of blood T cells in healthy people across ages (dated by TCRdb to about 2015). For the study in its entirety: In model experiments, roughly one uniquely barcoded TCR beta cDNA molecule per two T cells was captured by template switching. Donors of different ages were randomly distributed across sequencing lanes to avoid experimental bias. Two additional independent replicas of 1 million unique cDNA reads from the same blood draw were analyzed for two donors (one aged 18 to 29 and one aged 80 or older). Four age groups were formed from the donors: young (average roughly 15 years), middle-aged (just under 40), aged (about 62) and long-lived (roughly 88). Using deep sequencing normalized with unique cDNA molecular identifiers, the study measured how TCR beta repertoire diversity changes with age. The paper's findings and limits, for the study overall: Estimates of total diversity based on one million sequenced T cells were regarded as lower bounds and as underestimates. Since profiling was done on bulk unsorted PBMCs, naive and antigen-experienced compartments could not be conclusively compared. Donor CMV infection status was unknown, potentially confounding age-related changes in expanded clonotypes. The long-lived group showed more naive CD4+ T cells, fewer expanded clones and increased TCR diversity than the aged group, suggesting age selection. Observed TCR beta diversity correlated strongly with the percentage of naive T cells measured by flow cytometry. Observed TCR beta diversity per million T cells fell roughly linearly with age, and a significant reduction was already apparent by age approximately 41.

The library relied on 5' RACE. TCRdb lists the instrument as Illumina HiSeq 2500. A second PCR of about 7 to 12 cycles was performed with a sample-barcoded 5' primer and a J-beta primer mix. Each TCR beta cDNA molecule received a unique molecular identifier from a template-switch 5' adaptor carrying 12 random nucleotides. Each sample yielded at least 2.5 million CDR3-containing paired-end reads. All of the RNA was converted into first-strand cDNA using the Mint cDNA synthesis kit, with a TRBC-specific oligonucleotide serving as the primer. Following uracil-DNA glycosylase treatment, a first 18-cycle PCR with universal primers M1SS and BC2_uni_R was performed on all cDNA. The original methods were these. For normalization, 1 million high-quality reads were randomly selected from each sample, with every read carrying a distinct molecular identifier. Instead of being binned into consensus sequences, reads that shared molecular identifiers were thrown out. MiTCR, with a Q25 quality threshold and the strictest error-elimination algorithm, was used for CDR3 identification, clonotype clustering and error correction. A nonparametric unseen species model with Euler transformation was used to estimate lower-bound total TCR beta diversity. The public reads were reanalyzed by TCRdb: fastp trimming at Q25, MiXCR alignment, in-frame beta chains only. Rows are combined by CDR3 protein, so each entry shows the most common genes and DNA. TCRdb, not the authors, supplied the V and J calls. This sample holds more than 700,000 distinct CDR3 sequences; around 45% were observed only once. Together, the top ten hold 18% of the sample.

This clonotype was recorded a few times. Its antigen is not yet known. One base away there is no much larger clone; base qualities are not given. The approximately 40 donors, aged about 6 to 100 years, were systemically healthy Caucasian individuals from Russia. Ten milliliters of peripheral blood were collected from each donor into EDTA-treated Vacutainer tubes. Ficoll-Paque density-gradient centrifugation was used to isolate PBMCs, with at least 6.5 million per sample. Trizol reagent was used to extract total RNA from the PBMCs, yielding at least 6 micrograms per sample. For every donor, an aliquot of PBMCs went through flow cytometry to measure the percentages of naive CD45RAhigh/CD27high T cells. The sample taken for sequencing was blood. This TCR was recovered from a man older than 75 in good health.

The DNA is as follows: TGCGCCAGCAGCGTTGGAAGGACTCCTCAGGGAGAGACCCAGTACTTC. It translates to CASSVGRTPQGETQYF. The rearranged chain carries TRBV5-1 and TRBJ2-5; the D segment might be TRBD1 or TRBD2, since each matches 5 bases. In the germline V gene, CDR1 corresponds to SGHRS and CDR2 to YFSETQ. The CDR3 starts with the cysteine, ends with the phenylalanine, and has 16 residues. Here the CDR3 DNA is all that survives: 48 bases in frame from base 1. Trimming at the junction amounts to 4 bases on V and 4 bases on J, and the germline ends lie 20 bases apart.